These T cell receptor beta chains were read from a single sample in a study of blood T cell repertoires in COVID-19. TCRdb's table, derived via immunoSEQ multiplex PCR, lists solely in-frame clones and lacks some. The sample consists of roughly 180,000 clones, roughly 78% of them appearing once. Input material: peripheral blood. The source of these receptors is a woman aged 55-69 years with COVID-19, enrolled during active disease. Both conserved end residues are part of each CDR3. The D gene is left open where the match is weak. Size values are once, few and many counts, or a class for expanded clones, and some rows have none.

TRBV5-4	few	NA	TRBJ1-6	TGTGCCAGCAGCTTGGGGGGCCCGACGGGGGGGCCGTCACCCCTCCACTTT	CASSLGGPTGGPSPLHF
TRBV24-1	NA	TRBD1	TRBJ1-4	TGTGCCACCAGTGATCCGACAGGGGGACCTACTAATGAAAAACTGTTTTTT	CATSDPTGGPTNEKLFF
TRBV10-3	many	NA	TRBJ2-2	TGTGCCATCAGTGAGGCCGACCGGAGCGGGGAGCTGTTTTTT	CAISEADRSGELFF
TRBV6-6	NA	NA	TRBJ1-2	TGTGCCAGCAGTTCTCGGGACATCTGGAATGGCTACACCTTC	CASSSRDIWNGYTF
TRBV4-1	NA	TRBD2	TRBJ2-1	TGCGCCAGCAGCCTGGGACTAGCGGGAGTATACAATGAGCAGTTCTTC	CASSLGLAGVYNEQFF
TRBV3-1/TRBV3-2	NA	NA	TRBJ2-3	TGTGCCAGCAGAGGGTTTCGGGGGGCCCGCACAGATACGCAGTATTTT	CASRGFRGARTDTQYF
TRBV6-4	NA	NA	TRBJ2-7	TGTGCCAGCAGTGACTCCCGAACTAGTTATGACAACGAGCAGTACTTC	CASSDSRTSYDNEQYF
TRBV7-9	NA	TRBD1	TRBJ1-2	TGTGCCAGCAGCTCGCCGCCGGGACAGGGGGCATGGAACTATGGCTACACCTTC	CASSSPPGQGAWNYGYTF
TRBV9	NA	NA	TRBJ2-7	TGTGCCAGCAGCCCGGGATACTACGAGCAGTACTTC	CASSPGYYEQYF
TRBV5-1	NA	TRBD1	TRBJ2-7	TGCGCCAGCAGCTTGCGACCGGGACAGGGGGCCTACGAGCAGTACTTC	CASSLRPGQGAYEQYF
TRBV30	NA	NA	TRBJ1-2	TGTGCCTGGAGTTCGGGGGGCGGTGGCTACACCTTC	CAWSSGGGGYTF
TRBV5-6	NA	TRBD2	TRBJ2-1	TGTGCCAGCAGCGGGGACTATGCTGTCAATGAGCAGTTCTTC	CASSGDYAVNEQFF
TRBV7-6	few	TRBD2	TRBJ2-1	TGTGCCAGCAGCTCCACAGGGGCTAGCGGGAGTTACAATGAGCAGTTCTTC	CASSSTGASGSYNEQFF
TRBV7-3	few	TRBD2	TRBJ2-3	TGTGCCAGCAGCTTAAGCGGACTAGCGGTAGATACGCAGTATTTT	CASSLSGLAVDTQYF
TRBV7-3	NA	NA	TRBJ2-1	TGTGCCAGCAGCTTAAGGCGGAGCTCCTACAATGAGCAGTTCTTC	CASSLRRSSYNEQFF
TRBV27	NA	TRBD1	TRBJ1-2	TGTGCCAGCAGTTTAACGCCCCTAGGGGGCAGAGGCTACACCTTC	CASSLTPLGGRGYTF
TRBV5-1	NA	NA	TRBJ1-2	TGCGCCAGCAGCTTGACGGACTATGGCTACACCTTC	CASSLTDYGYTF
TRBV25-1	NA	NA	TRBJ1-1	TGTGCCAGCAGAGCCCGCGGGGGCGGTGGATTCACTGAAGCTTTCTTT	CASRARGGGGFTEAFF
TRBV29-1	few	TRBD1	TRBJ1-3	TGCAGCGTTGAAGGGAGGGGGCCAGCTGGAAACACCATATATTTT	CSVEGRGPAGNTIYF
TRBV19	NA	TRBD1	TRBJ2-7	TGTGCCAGTAGCTTGAACCGGGACAGGGGGCACGAGCAGTACTTC	CASSLNRDRGHEQYF
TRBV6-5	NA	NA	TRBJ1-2	TGTGCCAGTCAACCGACCGGGGTTCAGGGCTACACCTTC	CASQPTGVQGYTF
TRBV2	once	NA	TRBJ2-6	TGTGCCAGCAGTGAATTGGGGGCGCCAGGGGCCAACGTCCTGACTTTC	CASSELGAPGANVLTF
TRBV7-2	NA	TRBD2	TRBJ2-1	TGTGCCAGCAGCTTTGGGCGGGGGGGCAATGAGCAGTTCTTC	CASSFGRGGNEQFF
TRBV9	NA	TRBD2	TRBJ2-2	TGTGCCAGCACTCGGGGGGGCGCGGGCACCGGGGAGCTGTTTTTT	CASTRGGAGTGELFF
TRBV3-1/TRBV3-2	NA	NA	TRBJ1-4	TGTGCCAGCAGCCAACGAACGAGAGGAACGAATGAAAAACTGTTTTTT	CASSQRTRGTNEKLFF
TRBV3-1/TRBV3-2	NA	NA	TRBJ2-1	TGTGCCAGCAGCCGGGCAGGCCACAATGAGCAGTTCTTC	CASSRAGHNEQFF
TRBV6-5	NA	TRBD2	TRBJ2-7	TGTGCCAGCAGTTCCTCGAGCGGGAGGGCAAGGAACGAGCAGTACTTC	CASSSSSGRARNEQYF
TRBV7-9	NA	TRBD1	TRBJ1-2	TGTGCCAGCAGCCCGAGGGCCCAGGACAGGGCCTATGGCTACACCTTC	CASSPRAQDRAYGYTF
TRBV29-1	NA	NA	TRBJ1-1	TGCAGCGCGGTGACAGGGAACACTGAAGCTTTCTTT	CSAVTGNTEAFF
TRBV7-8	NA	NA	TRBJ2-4	TGTGCCAGCAGCTTAGACAGGATAGCCAAAAACATTCAGTACTTC	CASSLDRIAKNIQYF
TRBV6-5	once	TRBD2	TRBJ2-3	TGTGCCAGCAGTCGAGCGGGAGGGAACACAGATACGCAGTATTTT	CASSRAGGNTDTQYF
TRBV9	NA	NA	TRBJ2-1	TGTGCCAGCAGCCTAGAGGGGAAACTATACAATGAGCAGTTCTTC	CASSLEGKLYNEQFF
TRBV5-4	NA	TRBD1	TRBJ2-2	TGTGCCAGCAGCCCGGGACAGTTCGAAACCGGGGAGCTGTTTTTT	CASSPGQFETGELFF
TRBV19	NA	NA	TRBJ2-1	TGTGCCAGTAGTATAGGGTTTGAGGTAACGTCTGAGCAGTTCTTC	CASSIGFEVTSEQFF
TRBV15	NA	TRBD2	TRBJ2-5	TGTGCCACCAGCAGAGATCGGGCTAGCGGAAACCAAGAGACCCAGTACTTC	CATSRDRASGNQETQYF
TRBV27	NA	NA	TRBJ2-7	TGTGCCAGCAGCTACCAGGCCGGGAGCTCCTACGAGCAGTACTTC	CASSYQAGSSYEQYF
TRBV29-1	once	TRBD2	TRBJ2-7	TGCAGCGTTGTAATGGCTAGCGGGACCTACGAGCAGTACTTC	CSVVMASGTYEQYF
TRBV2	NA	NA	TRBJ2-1	TGTGCCAGCAGTCTCGAGCGGAGGAGCTCCTACAATGAGCAGTTCTTC	CASSLERRSSYNEQFF
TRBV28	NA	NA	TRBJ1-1	TGTGCCAGCAGTTTCTCACAGGGTACTGAAGCTTTCTTT	CASSFSQGTEAFF
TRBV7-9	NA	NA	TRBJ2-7	TGTGCCAGCAGCCTCCCGGGATCCTACGAGCAGTACTTC	CASSLPGSYEQYF
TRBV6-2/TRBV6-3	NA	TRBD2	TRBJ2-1	TGTGCCAGCAGTACTAACGCCGGACTAGCCGTCTACAATGAGCAGTTCTTC	CASSTNAGLAVYNEQFF
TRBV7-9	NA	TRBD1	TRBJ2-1	TGTGCCAGCAGCTCCTTACGACAGGGAGATGAGCAGTTCTTC	CASSSLRQGDEQFF
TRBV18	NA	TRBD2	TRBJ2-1	TGTGCCAGCTCGCTCGGGCTGGGCGGGAGGGCCGATGAGCAGTTCTTC	CASSLGLGGRADEQFF
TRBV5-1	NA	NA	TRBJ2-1	TGCGCCAGCAGCTTAAGCGGAATCCCTCCTGGGAATGAGCAGTTCTTC	CASSLSGIPPGNEQFF
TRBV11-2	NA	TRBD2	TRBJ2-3	TGTGCCAGCAGCCTCAGCGGGAGTTCCCTTAACTTT	CASSLSGSSLNF
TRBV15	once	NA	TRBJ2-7	TGTGCCACCAGCAGAGATCAAGTTGGCGGGCGCGAGCAGTACTTC	CATSRDQVGGREQYF
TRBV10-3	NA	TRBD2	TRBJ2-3	TGTGCCATCACCAGCGGACTAGGTCGGTCAGATACGCAGTATTTT	CAITSGLGRSDTQYF
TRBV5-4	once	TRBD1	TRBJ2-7	TGTGCCAGCTTTCCGGGACAGGGGGCTTTATCGAGGTTGGACTCCTACGAGCAGTACTTC	CASFPGQGALSRLDSYEQYF
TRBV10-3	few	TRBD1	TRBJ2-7	TGTGCCATCGGGGCTGGGACAGGGCTCTCCTACGAGCAGTACTTC	CAIGAGTGLSYEQYF
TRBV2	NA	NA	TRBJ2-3	TGTGCCAGCACCCCAGACAGCCTCACAGATACGCAGTATTTT	CASTPDSLTDTQYF
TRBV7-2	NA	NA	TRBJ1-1	TGTGCCAGCAGCTTAGGATTCGGGGATGGGAACACTGAAGCTTTCTTT	CASSLGFGDGNTEAFF
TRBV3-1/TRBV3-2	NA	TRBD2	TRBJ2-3	TGTGCCAGCAGCCAAGATCTCAGCGGGAGGGACACAGATACGCAGTATTTT	CASSQDLSGRDTDTQYF